A selection of T cell receptor beta chains follows, all from one sample in a study of Ad26.COV2.S vaccination and SARS-CoV-2 variants. Clones were read by immunoSEQ multiplex PCR, and TCRdb kept only the in-frame ones, dropping some. The sample consists of approximately 480,000 clones, roughly 89% of them appearing once. Specimen: peripheral blood, collected in a trial of Ad26.COV2.S vaccine versus placebo. The receptors come from a person aged 18-60 years who received the Ad26.COV2.S COVID-19 vaccine or a placebo. CDR3s include the opening cysteine and the closing phenylalanine or tryptophan. The D gene is left open where the match is weak. Clone size is given for some rows only: seen once, a few or many times, or a class if the clone is expanded.

TRBJ1-6,TRBV28,.,.,CASSLRRTGGGNSPLHF,TGTGCCAGCAGTTTAAGGCGGACGGGCGGAGGAAATTCACCCCTCCACTTT
TRBJ2-7,TRBV12-3/TRBV12-4,.,.,CASTSTTGYEQYF,TGTGCCAGCACTTCCACGACGGGTTACGAGCAGTACTTC
TRBJ2-3,TRBV24-1,.,.,CATSIGFSDTQYF,TGTGCCACCAGTATAGGATTTTCAGATACGCAGTATTTT
TRBJ1-2,TRBV19,.,.,CASSIATADFGYTF,TGTGCCAGTAGTATAGCGACAGCCGATTTCGGCTACACCTTC
TRBJ1-1,TRBV29-1,.,.,CSVQDPNTEAFF,TGCAGCGTCCAGGACCCGAACACTGAAGCTTTCTTT
TRBJ1-5,TRBV4-2,.,.,CASSYDSTAGIGQPQHF,TGTGCCAGCAGCTATGACTCTACCGCAGGGATCGGTCAGCCCCAGCATTTT
TRBJ1-6,TRBV25-1,.,.,CASSEPGSPNSPLHF,TGTGCCAGCAGTGAACCGGGGAGCCCAAATTCACCCCTCCACTTT
TRBJ2-2,TRBV27,.,once,CASSPPYTGELFF,TGTGCCAGCAGTCCGCCTTACACCGGGGAGCTGTTTTTT
TRBJ2-6,TRBV9,TRBD2,.,CASSVATGPTSGRSPGANVLTF,TGTGCCAGCAGCGTAGCTACGGGCCCGACTAGCGGGAGGTCCCCTGGGGCCAACGTCCTGACTTTC
TRBJ2-7,TRBV3-1/TRBV3-2,.,.,CASSPAVLGSYEQYF,TGTGCCAGCAGCCCCGCGGTCTTAGGGTCCTACGAGCAGTACTTC
TRBJ2-7,TRBV5-4,.,.,CASSLVPGSYEQYF,TGTGCCAGCAGCTTGGTTCCAGGATCCTACGAGCAGTACTTC
TRBJ2-3,TRBV10-3,TRBD2,.,CAISVREGTDTQYF,TGTGCCATCAGTGTCCGGGAGGGCACAGATACGCAGTATTTT